This TCR beta chain emerged from a study of shared T cell receptors in the human thymus. The germline CDR1 and CDR2 sequences are SGHRS and YFSETQ. CDR3 size: 16 residues. The V and J ends lost 4 bases and 4 bases respectively, with 18 bases between them. TCRdb keeps only in-frame clones here, not all; method: immunoSEQ multiplex PCR. Here the sample spans more than 550,000 clones, approximately 83% being singletons. These records were also assigned to another study, of human thymus T cells. That work contributes: In corrective heart surgery, resections were taken, and these provided the thymus tissue. Apparent skewing of V and J gene usage characterized both thymic and blood repertoires. Thymic repertoires overlap heavily among unrelated individuals, related research has reported.

Sequencing was done on a sample of thymocytes. This rearrangement joins TRBV5-1 to TRBJ2-1, with D possibly TRBD2 on 6 matching bases. This TCR derives from a girl under three years old with a congenital heart defect. The CDR3 spells CASSPRGTWAYNEQFF. Here the CDR3 DNA reads TGCGCCAGCAGCCCACGGGGGACCTGGGCGTACAATGAGCAGTTCTTC.